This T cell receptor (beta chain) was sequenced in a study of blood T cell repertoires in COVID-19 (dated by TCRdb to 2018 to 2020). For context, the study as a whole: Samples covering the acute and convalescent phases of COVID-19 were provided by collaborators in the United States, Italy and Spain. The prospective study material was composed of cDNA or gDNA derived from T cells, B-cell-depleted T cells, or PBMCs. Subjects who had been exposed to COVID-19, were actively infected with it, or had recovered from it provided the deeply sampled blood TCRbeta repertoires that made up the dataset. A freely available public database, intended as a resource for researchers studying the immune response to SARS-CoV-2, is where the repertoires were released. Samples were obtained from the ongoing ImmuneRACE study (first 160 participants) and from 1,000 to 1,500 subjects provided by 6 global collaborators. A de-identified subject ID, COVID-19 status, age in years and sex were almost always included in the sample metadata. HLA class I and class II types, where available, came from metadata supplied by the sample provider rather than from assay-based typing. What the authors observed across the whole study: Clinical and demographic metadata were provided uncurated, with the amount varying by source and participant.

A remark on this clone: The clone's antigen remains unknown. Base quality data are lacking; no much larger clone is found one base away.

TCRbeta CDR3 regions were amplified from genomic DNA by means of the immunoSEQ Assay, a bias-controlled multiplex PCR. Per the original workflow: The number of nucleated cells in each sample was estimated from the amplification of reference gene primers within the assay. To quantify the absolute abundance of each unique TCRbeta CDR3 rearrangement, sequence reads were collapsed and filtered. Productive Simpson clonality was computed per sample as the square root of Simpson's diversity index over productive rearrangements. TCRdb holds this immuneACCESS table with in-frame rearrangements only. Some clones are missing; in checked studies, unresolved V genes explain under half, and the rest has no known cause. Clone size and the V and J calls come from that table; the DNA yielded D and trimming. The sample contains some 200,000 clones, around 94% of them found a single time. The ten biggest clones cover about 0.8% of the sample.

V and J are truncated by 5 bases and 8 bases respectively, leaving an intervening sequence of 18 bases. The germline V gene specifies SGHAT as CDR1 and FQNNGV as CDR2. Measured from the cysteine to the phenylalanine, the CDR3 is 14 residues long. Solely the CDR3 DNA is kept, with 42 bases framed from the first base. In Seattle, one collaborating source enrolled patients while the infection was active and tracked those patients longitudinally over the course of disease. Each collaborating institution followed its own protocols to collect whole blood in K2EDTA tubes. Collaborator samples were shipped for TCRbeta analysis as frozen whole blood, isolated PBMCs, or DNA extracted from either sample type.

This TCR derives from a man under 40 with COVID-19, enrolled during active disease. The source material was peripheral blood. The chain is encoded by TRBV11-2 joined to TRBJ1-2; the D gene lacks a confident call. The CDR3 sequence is CASSHGELSDGYTF. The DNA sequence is TGTGCCAGCAGCCACGGGGAGCTAAGTGACGGCTACACCTTC.